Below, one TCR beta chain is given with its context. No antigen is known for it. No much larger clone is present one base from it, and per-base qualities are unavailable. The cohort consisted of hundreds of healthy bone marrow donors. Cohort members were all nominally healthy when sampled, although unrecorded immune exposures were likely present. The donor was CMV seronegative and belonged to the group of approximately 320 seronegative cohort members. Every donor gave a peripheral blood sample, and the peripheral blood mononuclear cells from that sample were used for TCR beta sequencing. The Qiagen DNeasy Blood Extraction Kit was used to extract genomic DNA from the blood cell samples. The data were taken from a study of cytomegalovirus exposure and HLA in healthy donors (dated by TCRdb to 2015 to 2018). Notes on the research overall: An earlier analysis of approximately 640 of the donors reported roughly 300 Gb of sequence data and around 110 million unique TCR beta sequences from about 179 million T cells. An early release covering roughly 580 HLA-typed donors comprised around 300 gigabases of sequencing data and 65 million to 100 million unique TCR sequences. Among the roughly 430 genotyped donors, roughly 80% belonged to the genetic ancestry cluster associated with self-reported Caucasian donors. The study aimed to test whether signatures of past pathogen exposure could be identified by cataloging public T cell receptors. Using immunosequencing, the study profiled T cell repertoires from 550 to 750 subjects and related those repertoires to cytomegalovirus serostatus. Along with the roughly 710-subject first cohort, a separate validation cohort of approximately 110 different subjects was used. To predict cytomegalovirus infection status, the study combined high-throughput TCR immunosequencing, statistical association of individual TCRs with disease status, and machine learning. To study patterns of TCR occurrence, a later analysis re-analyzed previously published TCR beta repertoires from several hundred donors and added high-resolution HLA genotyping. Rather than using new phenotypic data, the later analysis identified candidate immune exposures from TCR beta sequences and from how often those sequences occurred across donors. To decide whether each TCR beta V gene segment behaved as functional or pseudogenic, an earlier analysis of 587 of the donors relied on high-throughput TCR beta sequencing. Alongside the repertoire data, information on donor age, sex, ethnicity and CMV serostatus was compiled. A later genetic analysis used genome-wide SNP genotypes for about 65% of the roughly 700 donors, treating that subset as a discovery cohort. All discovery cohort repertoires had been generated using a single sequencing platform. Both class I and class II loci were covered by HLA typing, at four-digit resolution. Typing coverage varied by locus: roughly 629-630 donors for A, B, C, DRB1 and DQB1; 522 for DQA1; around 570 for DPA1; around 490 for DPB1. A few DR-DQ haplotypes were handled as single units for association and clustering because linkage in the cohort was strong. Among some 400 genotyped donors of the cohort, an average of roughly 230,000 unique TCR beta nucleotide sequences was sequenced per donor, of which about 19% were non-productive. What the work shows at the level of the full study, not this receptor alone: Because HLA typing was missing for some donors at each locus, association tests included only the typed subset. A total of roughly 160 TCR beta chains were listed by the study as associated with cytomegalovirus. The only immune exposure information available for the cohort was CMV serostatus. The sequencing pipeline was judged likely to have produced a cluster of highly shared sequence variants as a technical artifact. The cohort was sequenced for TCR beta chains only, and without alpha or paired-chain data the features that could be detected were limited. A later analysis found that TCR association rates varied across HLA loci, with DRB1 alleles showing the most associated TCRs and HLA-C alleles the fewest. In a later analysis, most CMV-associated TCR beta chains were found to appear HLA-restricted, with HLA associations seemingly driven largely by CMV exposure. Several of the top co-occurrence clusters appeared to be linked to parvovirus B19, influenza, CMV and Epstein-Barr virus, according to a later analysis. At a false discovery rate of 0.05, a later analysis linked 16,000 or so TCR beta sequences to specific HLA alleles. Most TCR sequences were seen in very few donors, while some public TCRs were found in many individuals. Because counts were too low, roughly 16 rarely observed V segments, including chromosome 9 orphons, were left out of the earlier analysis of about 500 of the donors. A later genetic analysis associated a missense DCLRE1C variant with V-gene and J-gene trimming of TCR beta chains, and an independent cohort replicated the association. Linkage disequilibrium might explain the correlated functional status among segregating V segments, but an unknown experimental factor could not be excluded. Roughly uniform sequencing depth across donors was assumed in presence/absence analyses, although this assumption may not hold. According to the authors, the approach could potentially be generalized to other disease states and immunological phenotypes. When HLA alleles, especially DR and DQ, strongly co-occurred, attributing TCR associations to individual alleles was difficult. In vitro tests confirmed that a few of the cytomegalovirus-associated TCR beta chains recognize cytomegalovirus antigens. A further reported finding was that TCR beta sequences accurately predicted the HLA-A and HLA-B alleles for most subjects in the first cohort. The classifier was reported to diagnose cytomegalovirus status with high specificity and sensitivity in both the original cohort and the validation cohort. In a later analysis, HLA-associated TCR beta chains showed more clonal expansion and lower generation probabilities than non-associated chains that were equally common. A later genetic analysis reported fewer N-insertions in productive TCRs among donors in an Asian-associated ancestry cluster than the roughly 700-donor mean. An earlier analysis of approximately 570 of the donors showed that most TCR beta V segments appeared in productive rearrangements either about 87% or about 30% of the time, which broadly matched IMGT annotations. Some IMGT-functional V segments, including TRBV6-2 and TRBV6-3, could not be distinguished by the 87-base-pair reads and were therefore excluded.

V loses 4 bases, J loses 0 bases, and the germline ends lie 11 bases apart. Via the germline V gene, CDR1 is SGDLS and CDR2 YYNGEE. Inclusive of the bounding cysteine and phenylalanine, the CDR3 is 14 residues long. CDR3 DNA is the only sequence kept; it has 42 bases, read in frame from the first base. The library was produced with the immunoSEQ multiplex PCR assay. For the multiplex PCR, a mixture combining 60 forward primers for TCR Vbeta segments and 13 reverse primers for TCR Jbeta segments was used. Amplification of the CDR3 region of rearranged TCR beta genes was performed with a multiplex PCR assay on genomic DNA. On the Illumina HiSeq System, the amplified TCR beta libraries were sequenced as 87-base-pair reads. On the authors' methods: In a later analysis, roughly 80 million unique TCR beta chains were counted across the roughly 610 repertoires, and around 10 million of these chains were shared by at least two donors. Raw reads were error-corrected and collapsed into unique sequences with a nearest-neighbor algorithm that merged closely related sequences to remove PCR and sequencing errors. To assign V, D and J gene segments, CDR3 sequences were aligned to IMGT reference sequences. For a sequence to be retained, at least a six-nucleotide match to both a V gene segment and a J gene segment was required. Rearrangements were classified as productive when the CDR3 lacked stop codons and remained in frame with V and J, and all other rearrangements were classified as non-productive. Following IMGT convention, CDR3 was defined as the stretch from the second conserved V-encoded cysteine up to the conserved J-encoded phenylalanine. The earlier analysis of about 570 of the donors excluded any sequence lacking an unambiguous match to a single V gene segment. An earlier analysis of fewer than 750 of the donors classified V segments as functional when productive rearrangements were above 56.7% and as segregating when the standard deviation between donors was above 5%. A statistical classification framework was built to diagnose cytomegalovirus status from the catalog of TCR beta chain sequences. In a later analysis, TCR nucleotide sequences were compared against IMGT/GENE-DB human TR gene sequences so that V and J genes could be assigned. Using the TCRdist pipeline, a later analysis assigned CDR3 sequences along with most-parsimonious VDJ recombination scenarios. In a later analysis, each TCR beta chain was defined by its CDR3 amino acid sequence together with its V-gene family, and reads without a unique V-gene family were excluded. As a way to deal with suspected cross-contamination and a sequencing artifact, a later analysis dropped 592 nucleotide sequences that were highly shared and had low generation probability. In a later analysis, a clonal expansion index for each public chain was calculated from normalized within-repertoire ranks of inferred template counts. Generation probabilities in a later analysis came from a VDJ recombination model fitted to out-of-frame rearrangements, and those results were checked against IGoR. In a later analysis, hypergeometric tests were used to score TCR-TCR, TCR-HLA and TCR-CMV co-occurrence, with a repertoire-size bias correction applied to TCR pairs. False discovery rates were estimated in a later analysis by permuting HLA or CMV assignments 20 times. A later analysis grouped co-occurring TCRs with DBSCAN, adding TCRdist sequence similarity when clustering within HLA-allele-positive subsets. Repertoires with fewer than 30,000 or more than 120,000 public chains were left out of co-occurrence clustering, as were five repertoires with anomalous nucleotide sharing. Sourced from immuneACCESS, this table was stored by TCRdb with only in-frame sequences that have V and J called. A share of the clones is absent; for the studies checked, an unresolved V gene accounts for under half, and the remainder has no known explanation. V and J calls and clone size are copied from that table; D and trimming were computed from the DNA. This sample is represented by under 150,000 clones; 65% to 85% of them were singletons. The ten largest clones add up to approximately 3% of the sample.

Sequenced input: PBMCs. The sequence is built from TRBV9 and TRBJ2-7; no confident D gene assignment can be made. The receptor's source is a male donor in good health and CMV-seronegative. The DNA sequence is TGTGCCAGCAGCCCGCCGGTTGGCTCCTACGAGCAGTACTTC. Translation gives CASSPPVGSYEQYF.